The clone carrying this T cell receptor (beta chain) is a singleton in its sample. The CDR3 consists of 17 residues. V dropped 6 bases and J dropped 2; count of bases not matched to a gene: 10. Per the germline V gene, CDR1 is MNHNY and CDR2 is SVGAGI (reference sequence). TCRdb's copy holds only in-frame clones and misses some; the assay was immunoSEQ multiplex PCR. The data contain 200,000 to 250,000 clones, approximately 80% of them singletons. These data originate in a study of blood T cell repertoires in COVID-19. The sequencing sample was made of peripheral blood. The receptor comes from a woman in her sixties or seventies who had recovered from COVID-19. V usage is TRBV6-6 and J usage is TRBJ2-7, with TRBD2 matching 13 bases. CDR3 nucleotide sequence: TGTGCCAGCAGACGAAGGACTAGCGGGGGACCTACCTACGAGCAGTACTTC. Translation: CASRRRTSGGPTYEQYF.